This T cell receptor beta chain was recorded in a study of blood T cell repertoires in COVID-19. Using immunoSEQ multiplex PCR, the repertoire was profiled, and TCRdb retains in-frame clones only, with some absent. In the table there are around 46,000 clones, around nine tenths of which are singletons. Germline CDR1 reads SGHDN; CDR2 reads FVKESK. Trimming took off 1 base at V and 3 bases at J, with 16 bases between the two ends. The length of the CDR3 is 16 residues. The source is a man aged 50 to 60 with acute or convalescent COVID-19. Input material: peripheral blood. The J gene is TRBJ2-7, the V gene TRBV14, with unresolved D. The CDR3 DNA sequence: TGTGCCAGCAGCCAAGTAAATCTAGTAAGTGACTACGAGCAGTACTTC. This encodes CASSQVNLVSDYEQYF. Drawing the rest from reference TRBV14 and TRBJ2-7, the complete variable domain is EAGVTQFPSHSVIEKGQTVTLRCDPISGHDNLYWYRRVMGKEIKFLLHFVKESKQDESGMPNNRFLAERTGGTYSTLKVQPAELEDSGVYFCASSQVNLVSDYEQYFGPGTRLTVT.